These 9 T cell receptor beta chains share one sample of origin, sequenced in a study of control samples from healthy donors and cancer patients (dated by TCRdb to 2020 to 2021). The receptor library was made with the immunoSEQ multiplex PCR assay. TCRdb holds this immuneACCESS table with in-frame rearrangements only. Some clones are missing; in checked studies, unresolved V genes explain under half, and the rest has no known cause. Recorded for this sample are fewer than 65,000 clones; roughly nine tenths of them occurred a single time. About 1.4% of the sample lies in the top ten. The sample comprised PBMCs. The source is a man aged 35-49 years with colorectal cancer.

This clone was seen once. The V and J genes are TRBV7-8 and TRBJ2-7; 10 nucleotides line up with TRBD2. Germline V CDR1 and CDR2: SGHVS, FQNEAQ. The CDR3 contains 15 residues. V dropped 0 bases and J dropped 6; count of bases not matched to a gene: 5. This CDR3 is CASSLAPSGRLEQYF. CDR3 in DNA: TGTGCCAGCAGCTTAGCGCCTAGCGGGAGACTCGAGCAGTACTTC.

The CDR3: CASSVEIGDRGRDTEAFF. The CDR3 region has the DNA TGTGCCAGCAGCGTAGAAATCGGGGACAGGGGGAGGGACACTGAAGCTTTCTTT. The rearrangement links TRBV9 to TRBJ1-1; 11 nucleotides align to TRBD1. V dropped 0 bases and J dropped 3; count of bases not matched to a gene: 10. Germline assignment: CDR1 SGDLS and CDR2 YYNGEE. CDR3 length: 18 residues.

This chain uses TRBV10-3 with TRBJ2-1, with 8 bases lining up with TRBD2. This CDR3 comprises 14 residues. V dropped 10 bases and J dropped 0; count of bases not matched to a gene: 5. CDR1 is ENHRY and CDR2 is SYGVKD in the germline V gene. Here the CDR3 reads CATLSGNSYNEQFF. The CDR3 DNA is TGTGCCACCCTTAGCGGGAACTCCTACAATGAGCAGTTCTTC.

V usage is TRBV11-2 and J usage is TRBJ2-3; TRBD2 aligns across 7 bases. The CDR3 runs to 19 residues. CDR1 and CDR2 from the germline V gene are SGHAT and FQNNGV. Losses at the gene ends were 1 base for V and 2 bases for J; bases not matched to a gene: 15. This chain's CDR3 is CASSLAFGAGTTITDTQYF. CDR3 DNA sequence: TGTGCCAGCAGCTTAGCTTTTGGTGCCGGGACTACGATCACAGATACGCAGTATTTT.

The V and J genes are TRBV27 and TRBJ2-5, with TRBD2 identical over 16 bases. The CDR3 runs to 17 residues. Losses at the gene ends were 5 bases for V and 1 base for J; bases not matched to a gene: 4. Germline V lookup: CDR1 MNHEY, CDR2 SMNVEV (reference sequence). CDR3 nucleotide sequence: TGTGCCAGCAGTACGGGACTAGCGGGAGGGTCCCAAGAGACCCAGTACTTC. Its protein is CASSTGLAGGSQETQYF.

V is TRBV14 and J is TRBJ1-4; perhaps TRBD1 as D (5 bases). V was pared by 4 bases and J by 7 bases, with 13 bases between. The V gene's germline CDR1 is SGHDN and CDR2 FVKESK. The CDR3 contains 14 residues. The CDR3 loop is CASSRPGFGEKLFF. The CDR3 bases are TGTGCCAGCAGCCGGCCAGGGTTTGGTGAAAAACTGTTTTTT.

The chain combines TRBV12-3 or TRBV12-4 with TRBJ1-3; D not resolved. Trimming shortened V by 3 bases and J by 3 bases, and 6 bases separated the two germline ends. The CDR3 runs to 13 residues. The CDR3 nucleotides are TGTGCCAGCAGTTTGGCAGGTGGAAACACCATATATTTT. It specifies CASSLAGGNTIYF.

The rearrangement joins TRBV10-3 to TRBJ2-3; TRBD1 agrees at 11 bases. Germline-derived CDR1 and CDR2 are ENHRY and SYGVKD. The CDR3 sequence is 14 residues long. V dropped 5 bases and J dropped 4; count of bases not matched to a gene: 2. This CDR3 reads CAISPGQGADTQYF. CDR3 sequence (DNA): TGTGCCATCAGTCCGGGACAGGGGGCAGATACGCAGTATTTT.

This sequence joins TRBV3-1 (or the pseudogene TRBV3-2) and TRBJ1-5; 7 bases agree with TRBD1. Trimming at V came to 5 bases and at J to 4 bases, leaving 2 bases not matched to a gene. The V gene's germline CDR1 is LGHDT and CDR2 YNNKEL (reference sequence). The CDR3 is 13 amino acids. CDR3 in amino acids: CASSLQGNQPQHF. DNA for the CDR3: TGTGCCAGCAGCTTACAGGGGAATCAGCCCCAGCATTTT.